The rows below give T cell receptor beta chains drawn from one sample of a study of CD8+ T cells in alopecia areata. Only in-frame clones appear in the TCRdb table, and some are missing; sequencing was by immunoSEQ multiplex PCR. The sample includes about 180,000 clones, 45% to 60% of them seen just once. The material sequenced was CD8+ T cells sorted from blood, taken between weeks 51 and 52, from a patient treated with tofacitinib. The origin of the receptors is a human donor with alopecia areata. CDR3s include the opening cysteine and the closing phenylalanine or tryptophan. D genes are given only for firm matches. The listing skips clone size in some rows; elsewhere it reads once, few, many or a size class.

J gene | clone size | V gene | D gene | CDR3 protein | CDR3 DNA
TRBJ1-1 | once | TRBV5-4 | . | CASSFGQNTEAFF | TGTGCCAGCAGCTTCGGACAGAACACTGAAGCTTTCTTT
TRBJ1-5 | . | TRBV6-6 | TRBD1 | CASKTGVNQPQHF | TGTGCCAGCAAAACAGGGGTCAATCAGCCCCAGCATTTT
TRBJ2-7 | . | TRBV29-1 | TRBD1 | CGGQYVKSSYEQYF | TGTGGGGGACAGTACGTGAAATCCTCCTACGAGCAGTACTTC
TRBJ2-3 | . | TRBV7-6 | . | CASSFSRTDTQYF | TGTGCTAGCAGCTTCTCGCGCACAGATACGCAGTATTTT
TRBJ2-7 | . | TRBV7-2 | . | CASSFLQTGSYEQYF | TGTGCCAGCAGCTTTCTCCAAACGGGGTCTTACGAGCAGTACTTC
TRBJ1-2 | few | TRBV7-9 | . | CASSLDSGTSNYGYTF | TGTGCCAGCAGCTTAGATTCCGGGACTTCTAACTATGGCTACACCTTC
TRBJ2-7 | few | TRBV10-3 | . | CAISEQGPSYEQYF | TGTGCCATCAGTGAGCAGGGCCCCTCCTACGAGCAGTACTTC
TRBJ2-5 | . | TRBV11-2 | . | CASSSGGGSQETQYF | TGTGCCAGCAGCTCCGGAGGGGGATCGCAAGAGACCCAGTACTTC
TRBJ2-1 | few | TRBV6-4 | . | CASRGGAYNEQFF | TGTGCCAGCAGAGGGGGGGCCTACAATGAGCAGTTCTTC
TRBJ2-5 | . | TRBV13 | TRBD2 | CASSPPNGGETQYF | TGTGCCAGCAGCCCCCCGAACGGGGGGGAGACCCAGTACTTC
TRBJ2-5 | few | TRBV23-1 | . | CASSQSLGTQETQYF | TGCGCCAGCAGTCAATCGTTGGGTACTCAAGAGACCCAGTACTTC
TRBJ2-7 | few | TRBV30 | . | CAWSVPRNVYEQYF | TGTGCCTGGAGTGTGCCTCGGAACGTCTACGAGCAGTACTTC
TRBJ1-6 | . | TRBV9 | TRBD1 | CASSARQGGNSPLHF | TGTGCCAGCAGCGCCAGACAGGGAGGGAATTCACCCCTCCACTTT
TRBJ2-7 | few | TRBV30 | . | CAWNRGTHYEQYF | TGTGCCTGGAACAGAGGGACCCACTACGAGCAGTACTTC
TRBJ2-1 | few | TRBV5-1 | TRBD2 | CASSGLAAGHEQFF | TGCGCCAGCAGCGGACTAGCCGCTGGGCATGAGCAGTTCTTC
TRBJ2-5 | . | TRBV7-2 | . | CASSLAPVETQYF | TGTGCCAGCAGCTTAGCTCCGGTGGAGACCCAGTACTTC
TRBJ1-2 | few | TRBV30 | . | CAWSVQEGCYTF | TGTGCCTGGAGTGTACAGGAGGGTTGCTACACCTTC
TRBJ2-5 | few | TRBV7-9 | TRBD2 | CASSSWGGQETQYF | TGTGCCAGCAGCTCTTGGGGGGGCCAAGAGACCCAGTACTTC
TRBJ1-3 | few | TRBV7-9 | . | CASSSGESSGNTIYF | TGTGCCAGCAGCTCTGGGGAAAGCTCTGGAAACACCATATATTTT
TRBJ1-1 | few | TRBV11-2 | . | CASSHGQLPHEAFF | TGTGCCAGCAGCCATGGACAGTTACCCCATGAAGCTTTCTTT
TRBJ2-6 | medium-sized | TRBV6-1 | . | CASSGHSGANVLTF | TGTGCCAGCAGTGGACACTCTGGGGCCAACGTCCTGACTTTC
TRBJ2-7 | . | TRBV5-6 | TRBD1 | CASSGDRWYEQYF | TGTGCCAGCAGCGGGGACAGGTGGTACGAGCAGTACTTC
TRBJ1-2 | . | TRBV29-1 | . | CSVEDLSSPGDHIYGYTF | TGCAGCGTTGAAGACCTTTCATCCCCAGGGGACCATATCTATGGCTACACCTTC
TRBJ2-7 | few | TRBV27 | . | CASSLSGSYEQYF | TGTGCCAGCAGTTTGAGCGGGTCGTACGAGCAGTACTTC
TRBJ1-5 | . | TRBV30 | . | CASTQGPNQPQHF | TGTGCCTCTACACAGGGCCCCAATCAGCCCCAGCATTTT
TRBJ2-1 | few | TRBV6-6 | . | CASRDSGVDEQFF | TGTGCCAGCAGGGACAGTGGGGTCGATGAGCAGTTCTTC
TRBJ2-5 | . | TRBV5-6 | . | CASSLGRKETQYF | TGTGCCAGCAGCCTAGGACGGAAAGAGACCCAGTACTTC
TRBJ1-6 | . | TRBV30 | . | CAWSANRDSPLHF | TGTGCCTGGAGTGCGAACAGGGACTCACCCCTCCACTTT
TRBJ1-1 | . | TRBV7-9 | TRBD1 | CASSFTGGEVTEAFF | TGTGCCAGCAGCTTCACAGGGGGCGAGGTCACTGAAGCTTTCTTT